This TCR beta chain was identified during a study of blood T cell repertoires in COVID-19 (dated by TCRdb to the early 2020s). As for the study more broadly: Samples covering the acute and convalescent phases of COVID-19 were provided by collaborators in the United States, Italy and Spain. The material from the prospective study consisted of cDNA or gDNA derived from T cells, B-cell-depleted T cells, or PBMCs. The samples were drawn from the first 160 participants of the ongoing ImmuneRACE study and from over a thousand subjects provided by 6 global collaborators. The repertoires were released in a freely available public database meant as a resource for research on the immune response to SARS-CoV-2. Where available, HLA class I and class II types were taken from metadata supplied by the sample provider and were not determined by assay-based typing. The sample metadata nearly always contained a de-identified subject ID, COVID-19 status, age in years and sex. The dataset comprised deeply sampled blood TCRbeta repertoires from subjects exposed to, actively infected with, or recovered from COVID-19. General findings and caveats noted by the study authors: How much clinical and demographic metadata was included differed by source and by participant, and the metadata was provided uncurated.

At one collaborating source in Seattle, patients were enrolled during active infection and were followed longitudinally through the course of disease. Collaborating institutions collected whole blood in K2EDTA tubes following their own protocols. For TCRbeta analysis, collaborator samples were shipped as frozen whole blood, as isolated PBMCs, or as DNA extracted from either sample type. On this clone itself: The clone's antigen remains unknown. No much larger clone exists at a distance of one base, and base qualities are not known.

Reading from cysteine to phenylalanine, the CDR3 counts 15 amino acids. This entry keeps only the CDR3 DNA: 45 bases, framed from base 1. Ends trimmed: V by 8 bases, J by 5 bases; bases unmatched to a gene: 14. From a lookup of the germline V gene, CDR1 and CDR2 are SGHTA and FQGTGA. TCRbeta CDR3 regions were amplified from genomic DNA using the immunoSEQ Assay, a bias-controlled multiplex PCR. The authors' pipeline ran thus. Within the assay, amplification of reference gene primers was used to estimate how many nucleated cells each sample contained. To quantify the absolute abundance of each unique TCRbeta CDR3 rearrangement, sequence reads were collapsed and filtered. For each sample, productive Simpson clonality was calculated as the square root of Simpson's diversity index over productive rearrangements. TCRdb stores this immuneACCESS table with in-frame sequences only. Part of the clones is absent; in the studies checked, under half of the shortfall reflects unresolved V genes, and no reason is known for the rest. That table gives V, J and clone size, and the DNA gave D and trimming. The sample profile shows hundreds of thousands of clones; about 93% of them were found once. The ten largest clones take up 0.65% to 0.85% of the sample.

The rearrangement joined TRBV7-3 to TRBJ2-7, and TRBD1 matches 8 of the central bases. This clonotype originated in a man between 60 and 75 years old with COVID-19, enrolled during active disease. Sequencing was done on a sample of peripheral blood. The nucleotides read TGTGCCAGCGTACTCGGCCGGACAGGGAGCCACGAGCAGTACTTC. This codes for CASVLGRTGSHEQYF.